This T cell receptor (beta chain) is from a study of blood T cell repertoires in COVID-19. Sequencing was performed with immunoSEQ multiplex PCR; in TCRdb, only in-frame clones are kept and a portion is missing. The data contain 150,000 to 200,000 clones, around 82% of them singletons. Trimming shortened V by 6 bases and J by 3 bases, and 14 bases separated the two germline ends. Germline CDR1 LNHDA, CDR2 SQIVND (reference sequence). The CDR3 consists of 15 residues. The clonotype originates from a human donor with acute or convalescent COVID-19. The donor label of this sample is uncertain. V gene TRBV19 combines with J gene TRBJ1-4; D may be TRBD1 (5 bases). The specimen was peripheral blood. The CDR3 protein is CASSLEGQANEKLFF. The CDR3 DNA is TGTGCCAGTAGCTTGGAGGGGCAAGCTAATGAAAAACTGTTTTTT.